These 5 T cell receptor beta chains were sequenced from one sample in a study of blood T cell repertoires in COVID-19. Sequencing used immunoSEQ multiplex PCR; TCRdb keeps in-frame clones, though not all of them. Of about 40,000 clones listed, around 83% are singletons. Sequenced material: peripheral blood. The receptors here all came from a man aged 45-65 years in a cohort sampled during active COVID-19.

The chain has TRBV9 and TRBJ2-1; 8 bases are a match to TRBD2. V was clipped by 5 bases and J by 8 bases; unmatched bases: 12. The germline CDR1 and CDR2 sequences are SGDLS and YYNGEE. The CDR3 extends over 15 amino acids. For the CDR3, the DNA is TGTGCCAGCAGTAAATCTGGGCGGGGGGTCTATGAGCAGTTCTTC. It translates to CASSKSGRGVYEQFF. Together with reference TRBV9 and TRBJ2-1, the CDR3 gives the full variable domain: DSGVTQTPKHLITATGQRVTLRCSPRSGDLSVYWYQQSLDQGLQFLIQYYNGEERAKGNILERFSAQQFPDLHSELNLSSLELGDSALYFCASSKSGRGVYEQFFGPGTRLTVL.

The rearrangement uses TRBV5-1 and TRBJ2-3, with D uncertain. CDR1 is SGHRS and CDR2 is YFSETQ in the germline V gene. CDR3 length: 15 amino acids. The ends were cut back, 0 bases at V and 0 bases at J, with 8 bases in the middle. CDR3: CASSLEGRSTDTQYF. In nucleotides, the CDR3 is TGCGCCAGCAGCTTGGAAGGCAGGAGCACAGATACGCAGTATTTT.

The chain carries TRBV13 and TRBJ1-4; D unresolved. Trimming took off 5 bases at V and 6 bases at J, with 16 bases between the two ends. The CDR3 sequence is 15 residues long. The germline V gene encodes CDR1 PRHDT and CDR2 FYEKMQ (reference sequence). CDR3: CASSLVGQSDEKLFF. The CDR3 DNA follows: TGTGCCAGCAGCCTAGTCGGCCAGAGCGATGAAAAACTGTTTTTT.

The CDR3 DNA reads as TGTGCCAGCAGTTACACCGGGACAGGCTGGAATGAGCAGTTCTTC. Translation gives CASSYTGTGWNEQFF. J is TRBJ2-1 and V is TRBV5-4; TRBD1 agrees at 8 bases. Germline CDR1 reads SGHNT; CDR2 reads YYREEE (reference sequence). The CDR3 covers 15 residues. The junction had 11 bases not matched to a gene; V was cut back by 5 bases and J by 7 bases.

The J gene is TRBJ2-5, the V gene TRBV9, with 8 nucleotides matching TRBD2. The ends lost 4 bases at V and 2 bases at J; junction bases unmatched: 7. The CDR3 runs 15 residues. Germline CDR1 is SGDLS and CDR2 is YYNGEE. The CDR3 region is CASSSSGGFQETQYF. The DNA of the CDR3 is TGTGCCAGCAGCTCAAGCGGGGGTTTTCAAGAGACCCAGTACTTC.